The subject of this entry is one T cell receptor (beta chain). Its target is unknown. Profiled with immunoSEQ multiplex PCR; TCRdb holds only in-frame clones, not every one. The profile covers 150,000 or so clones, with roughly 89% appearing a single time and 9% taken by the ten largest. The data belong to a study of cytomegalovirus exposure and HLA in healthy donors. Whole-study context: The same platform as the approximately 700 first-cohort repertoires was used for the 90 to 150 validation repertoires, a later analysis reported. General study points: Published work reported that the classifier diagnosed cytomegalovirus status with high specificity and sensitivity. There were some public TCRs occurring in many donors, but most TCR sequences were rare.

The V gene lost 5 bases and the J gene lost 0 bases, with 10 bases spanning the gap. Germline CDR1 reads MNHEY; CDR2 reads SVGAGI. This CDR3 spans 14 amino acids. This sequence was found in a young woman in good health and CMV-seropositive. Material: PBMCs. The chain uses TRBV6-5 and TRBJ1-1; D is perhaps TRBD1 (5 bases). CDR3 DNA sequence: TGTGCCAGCAGTGACAGTACTATGAACACTGAAGCTTTCTTT. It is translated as CASSDSTMNTEAFF.